The present entry profiles one TCR beta chain with its context. The antigen is unknown. Some clones are missing from TCRdb's copy, which holds only in-frame ones; the method was immunoSEQ multiplex PCR. The sample has about 400,000 clones; roughly 90% are singletons. These data belong to a study of Ad26.COV2.S vaccination and SARS-CoV-2 variants. Study-level information: It was the COV1001 Ad26.COV2.S trial arm that included the donor.

V was clipped by 4 bases and J by 2 bases, with 12 bases between them. The germline V gene has CDR1 SGHRS and CDR2 YFSETQ. CDR3 length equals 14 residues. Study results and limitations: Following vaccination, spike-specific CD8+ and CD4+ T cell responses reportedly exhibited substantial breadth.

As for treatment: 19 received Ad26.COV2.S at low or high dose, single or two shots; a few received placebo; per-sample allocation not given. Day 63 after the first injection of vaccine or placebo was the sampling time. Whoever gave the sample was an adult aged 18-55 years in Boston. The receptor was isolated from a person between 18 and 65 years old who received the Ad26.COV2.S COVID-19 vaccine or a placebo. The V gene is TRBV5-1, the J gene TRBJ1-2; D unclear. The material was peripheral blood, obtained in a trial of Ad26.COV2.S vaccine versus placebo. The CDR3 here is CASSPIDGNYGYTF. The CDR3 bases are TGCGCCAGCAGCCCGATAGACGGAAACTATGGCTACACCTTC. Filled out from reference TRBV5-1 and TRBJ1-2, the complete variable domain reads KAGVTQTPRYLIKTRGQQVTLSCSPISGHRSVSWYQQTPGQGLQFLFEYFSETQRNKGNFPGRFSGRQFSNSRSEMNVSTLELGDSALYLCASSPIDGNYGYTFGSGTRLTVV.